These 23 T cell receptor beta chains were all obtained from the same sample, sequenced in a study of T cell responses to AZD1222 COVID-19 vaccine (dated by TCRdb to the early 2020s). Library method: the immunoSEQ multiplex PCR assay. This is the immuneACCESS table as TCRdb keeps it, with only in-frame sequences that have V and J called. A part of the clones is gone; compared with another copy, unresolved V genes explain less than half, and the rest is unexplained. This sample comprises over 100,000 clones, around nine tenths of them detected only once. The ten largest make up 3.5% to 4.5% of the sample. The time point label, as the study defines it: baseline before first vaccination. Specimen: peripheral blood, collected on day 0 of AZD1222 vaccination. Source of these receptors: an adult in good health.

The genes are TRBV5-1 and TRBJ1-4, with D tentatively TRBD1 (6 bases). This CDR3 contains 15 residues. CDR1 is SGHRS and CDR2 is YFSETQ in the germline V gene. Between the trimmed V and J ends, which lost 3 bases and 6 bases, there was a span of 15 bases. The CDR3 reads CASSSTGRSDEKLFF. The CDR3 DNA sequence: TGCGCCAGCAGCTCAACAGGGCGATCGGATGAAAAACTGTTTTTT.

This sequence joins TRBV18 and TRBJ1-1; 7 positions match TRBD1. Losses at the gene ends were 2 bases for V and 12 bases for J; bases not matched to a gene: 9. The V gene's germline CDR1 is KGHSH and CDR2 LQKENI. This CDR3 region has 13 residues. The CDR3 protein is CASSPKDRVRTFF. CDR3 DNA: TGTGCCAGCTCACCAAAAGACAGGGTTAGAACTTTCTTT. The full variable domain, in which reference TRBV18 and TRBJ1-1 provide the parts outside the CDR3, is NAGVMQNPRHLVRRRGQEARLRCSPMKGHSHVYWYRQLPEEGLKFMVYLQKENIIDESGMPKERFSAEFPKEGPSILRIQQVVRGDSAAYFCASSPKDRVRTFFGQGTRLTVV.

The chain recombines TRBV12-3 or TRBV12-4 with TRBJ1-1; D is ambiguous. The V end was cut by 7 bases, the J end by 0 bases, with 9 bases between. This CDR3 region has 13 residues. Here the CDR3 reads CASTQNLNTEAFF. The CDR3 DNA reads TGTGCCAGCACCCAAAACTTGAACACTGAAGCTTTCTTT.

This clone showed up just a few times. This sequence joins TRBV18 and TRBJ2-5; D not resolved. The CDR3 has 13 residues. Trimming stripped 3 bases from V and 4 bases from J, with 9 bases between. Germline CDR1 KGHSH, CDR2 LQKENI. The chain's CDR3 is CASSPSIRETQYF. DNA for the CDR3: TGTGCCAGCTCACCCTCGATCAGAGAGACCCAGTACTTC.

The genes are TRBV5-1 and TRBJ2-7, with 9 bases aligning to TRBD1. This CDR3 contains 16 residues. The V gene end was trimmed by 4 bases and the J gene end by 2 bases; junction bases not matched to a gene: 10. The germline gives CDR1 SGHRS, CDR2 YFSETQ. Here the CDR3 reads CASSRLPRDRAYEQYF. The CDR3 DNA is TGCGCCAGCAGCCGCTTGCCCCGGGACAGGGCCTACGAGCAGTACTTC. Based on the CDR3 plus reference TRBV5-1 and TRBJ2-7, the full variable domain is KAGVTQTPRYLIKTRGQQVTLSCSPISGHRSVSWYQQTPGQGLQFLFEYFSETQRNKGNFPGRFSGRQFSNSRSEMNVSTLELGDSALYLCASSRLPRDRAYEQYFGPGTRLTVT.

The chain combines TRBV7-3 with TRBJ1-1; the D gene is possibly TRBD1 (6 bases). Germline CDR1 reads SGHTA; CDR2 reads FQGTGA. This CDR3 comprises 14 residues. Trimming pared 5 bases from V and 2 bases from J, leaving 12 bases between. Written as DNA, the CDR3 is TGTGCCAGCAGCGTTACAGGGTTAAACACTGAAGCTTTCTTT. As protein: CASSVTGLNTEAFF.

This clone was seen a single time. J is TRBJ2-5 and V is TRBV7-2; 10 nucleotides agree with TRBD1. With 8 bases clipped from V and 2 bases from J, the junction kept 5 bases outside the gene matches. The CDR3 loop spans 14 amino acids. The V gene's germline CDR1 is SGHTA and CDR2 FQGNSA. Here the CDR3 DNA reads TGTGCCAGCCGGGACAGGGGCTGGCAAGAGACCCAGTACTTC. This gives the protein CASRDRGWQETQYF.

The chain is built from TRBV5-1 and TRBJ2-7; TRBD1 matches 11 bases. Germline CDR1 SGHRS, CDR2 YFSETQ. The V and J ends lost 5 bases and 3 bases, in that order; junction bases with no gene match: 22. CDR3 length: 20 residues. The CDR3 reads CASRTGGYGSGQGARYEQYF. The CDR3 nucleotides read TGCGCCAGCAGAACTGGAGGTTATGGGAGTGGACAGGGGGCGCGCTACGAGCAGTACTTC.

This clone was seen ten or more times. The chain recombines TRBV10-1 with TRBJ2-7; 8 nucleotides line up with TRBD2. The germline V gene encodes CDR1 WNHNN and CDR2 SYGVQD (reference sequence). The V and J ends lost 3 bases and 1 base, in that order; junction bases with no gene match: 5. CDR3 size: 15 residues. The CDR3 nucleotides read TGCGCCAGCAGTGATAATAGCGGGGCATCCTACGAGCAGTACTTC. It yields the protein CASSDNSGASYEQYF.

This chain uses TRBV18 with TRBJ1-1, with a weak D call TRBD1 (5 bases). Germline loops: CDR1 KGHSH, CDR2 LQKENI. Trimming left V 3 bases short and J 9 bases short, with 20 bases between. This CDR3 has 15 residues. The CDR3 DNA sequence: TGTGCCAGCTCACCCCTGAGGGGCCTGACAGATAAAGCTTTCTTT. Its translation is CASSPLRGLTDKAFF.

This chain connects TRBV6-5 to TRBJ2-1; 10 bases line up with TRBD2. The CDR3 totals 15 residues. J was trimmed by 5 bases and V by 8 bases; bases with no gene match: 9. Germline values: CDR1 MNHEY, CDR2 SVGAGI. CDR3: CASGNRGLANNEQFF. The CDR3 nucleotides read TGTGCCAGCGGGAATCGGGGACTAGCGAACAATGAGCAGTTCTTC.

V and J are TRBV18 and TRBJ1-1; D is ambiguous. With 6 bases removed from V and 0 bases from J, the gap between germline ends came to 20 bases. CDR1 is KGHSH and CDR2 is LQKENI in the germline V gene. This CDR3 is built from 17 residues. CDR3 sequence reads: CASSRFDATVLNTEAFF. The DNA of the CDR3 is TGTGCCAGCTCGAGATTCGACGCTACGGTGCTGAACACTGAAGCTTTCTTT.

This chain links TRBV19 with TRBJ2-2; 9 nucleotides line up with TRBD1. Germline CDR1 and CDR2: LNHDA and SQIVND (reference sequence). Trimming cost V 8 bases and J 7 bases; bases outside gene matches: 11. This CDR3 has 15 amino acids. CDR3 in DNA: TGTGCCAGTGGGGGAACAGGGGGCGGAGGCGGGGAGCTGTTTTTT. As protein: CASGGTGGGGGELFF.

The chain employs TRBV27 and TRBJ1-2, with D hard to call. The CDR3 runs to 12 residues. V lost 6 bases, J lost 4 bases, and 9 bases lay in between. Germline V CDR1 and CDR2: MNHEY, SMNVEV (reference sequence). The CDR3 region is CASRGFGYGYTF. The CDR3 DNA reads TGTGCCAGCAGGGGCTTCGGCTATGGCTACACCTTC.

This clone was detected once. The V call is TRBV4-1, the J call TRBJ1-2; D ambiguous. V lost 0 bases and J lost 2, with 13 bases in between. Germline V gene sequence: CDR1 MGHRA, CDR2 YSYEKL. This CDR3 has 16 amino acids. The CDR3 region is CASSQEETILNYGYTF. CDR3 DNA: TGCGCCAGCAGCCAAGAAGAAACGATCCTAAACTATGGCTACACCTTC.

J is TRBJ1-2 and V is TRBV7-2, with TRBD1 as a possible D gene (5 bases). This CDR3 has 15 amino acids. From germline, CDR1 is SGHTA and CDR2 FQGNSA. V was shortened by 5 bases and J by 3 bases, with 16 bases between the two germline ends. The DNA of the CDR3 is TGTGCCAGCAGCCCATTCGCAGGGAACCACTATGGCTACACCTTC. This gives the protein CASSPFAGNHYGYTF. Drawing the rest from reference TRBV7-2 and TRBJ1-2, the complete variable domain is GAGVSQSPSNKVTEKGKDVELRCDPISGHTALYWYRQSLGQGLEFLIYFQGNSAPDKSGLPSDRFSAERTGGSVSTLTIQRTQQEDSAVYLCASSPFAGNHYGYTFGSGTRLTVV.

The chain employs TRBV7-3 and TRBJ2-3; D not certain. Trimming pared 3 bases from V and 1 base from J, leaving 14 bases between. CDR3 length equals 16 residues. CDR1 is SGHTA and CDR2 is FQGTGA in the germline V gene. As DNA, the CDR3 is TGTGCCAGCAGCTTTCACACCCCTGGTGGCACAGATACGCAGTATTTT. It codes for CASSFHTPGGTDTQYF.

The chain links TRBV7-9 to TRBJ2-2; D perhaps matches TRBD1 (7 bases). The V end lost 4 bases, the J end lost 7 bases, and 10 bases lay between the germline ends. Germline assignment: CDR1 SEHNR and CDR2 FQNEAQ (reference sequence). The CDR3 runs to 13 residues. The CDR3 region is CASSSQGGGELFF. The DNA for the CDR3 is TGTGCCAGCAGCTCTCAGGGGGGCGGGGAGCTGTTTTTT.

In its sample, this clone was seen a few times. The chain has TRBV7-6 and TRBJ1-6, with D uncertain. Germline V gene sequence: CDR1 SGHVS, CDR2 FNYEAQ. The CDR3 is 13 residues long. V lost 3 bases and J 6 bases, leaving 6 bases between the germline ends. In DNA form, the CDR3 reads TGTGCCAGCAGCTTCGAGGTTAATTCACCCCTCCACTTT. This gives the protein CASSFEVNSPLHF.

This rearrangement joins TRBV5-1 to TRBJ1-6, with 7 bases that match TRBD1. The ends lost 8 bases at V and 8 bases at J; junction bases unmatched: 7. CDR1 is SGHRS, CDR2 YFSETQ, per germline. There are 13 residues in the CDR3. The CDR3 nucleotides are TGCGCCAGTAGAACAGGGGTGGATTCACCCCTCCACTTT. Translating gives CASRTGVDSPLHF.

This chain's CDR3 is CASSFGRSSNQPQHF. The CDR3 DNA follows: TGTGCCAGCAGTTTTGGACGGAGCAGCAATCAGCCCCAGCATTTT. The chain joins TRBV6-5 to TRBJ1-5; D is unresolved. CDR1 and CDR2 (germline): MNHEY, SVGAGI. The V gene lost 4 bases and the J gene lost 1 base, with 11 bases spanning the gap. This CDR3 is 15 amino acids long.

The chain combines TRBV19 with TRBJ2-7, with D possibly TRBD1 on 5 matching bases. V dropped 6 bases and J dropped 0 bases, with 12 bases sitting between them. CDR3 length: 14 amino acids. The germline V gene encodes CDR1 LNHDA and CDR2 SQIVND (reference sequence). CDR3 amino acids: CASSTDRASYEQYF. The CDR3 coding sequence is TGTGCCAGTAGCACAGACAGAGCCTCCTACGAGCAGTACTTC.

The chain is built from TRBV7-2 and TRBJ2-5; D is possibly TRBD1 or TRBD2 (5 bases each). With 2 bases removed from V and 9 bases from J, the gap between germline ends came to 10 bases. The CDR3 is 12 amino acids. Per the germline V gene, CDR1 is SGHTA and CDR2 is FQGNSA. Here the CDR3 reads CASSLSGGAQYF. Here the CDR3 DNA reads TGTGCCAGCAGCTTAAGTGGGGGAGCCCAGTACTTC.